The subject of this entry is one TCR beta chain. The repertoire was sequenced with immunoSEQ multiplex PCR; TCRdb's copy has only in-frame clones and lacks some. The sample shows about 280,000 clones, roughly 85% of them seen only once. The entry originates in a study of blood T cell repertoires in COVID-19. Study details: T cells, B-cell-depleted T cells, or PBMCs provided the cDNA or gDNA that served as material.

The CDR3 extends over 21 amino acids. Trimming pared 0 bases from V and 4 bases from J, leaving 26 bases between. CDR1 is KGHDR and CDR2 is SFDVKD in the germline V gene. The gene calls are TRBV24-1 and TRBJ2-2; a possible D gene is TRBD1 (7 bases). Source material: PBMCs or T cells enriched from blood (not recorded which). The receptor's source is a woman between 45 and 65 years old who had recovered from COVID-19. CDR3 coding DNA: TGTGCCACCAGTGATTTGAGTTTCGGAGGGCCAAGGGGGCCTCTCACCGGGGAGCTGTTTTTT. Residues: CATSDLSFGGPRGPLTGELFF.